The 22 T cell receptor beta chains presented below share a single source sample, sequenced in a study of CXCR3-negative and CXCR3-positive naive CD8 T cells. Carrying UMI labels, the TRB cDNA libraries were prepared through 5' RACE. TCRdb reanalyzed the 5' RACE reads, giving one entry per CDR3 protein sequence and no DNA. The data include around 5,900 distinct CDR3 sequences; the top ten clones carry around 1.3%. Sequencing was performed on naive CXCR3- CD8+ T cells from blood. Described subset: CD45RO-CCR7+CD27+CD95- naive CD8+ T cells lacking CXCR3 (TNR3-). The receptors originated from a human donor in good health. Some clones in this sample may be carry-over from other donors' samples.

Considering frequency, this clonotype is medium-sized. V usage is TRBV20-1 and J usage is TRBJ2-1; TCRdb reports TRBD2, a call that lacks DNA to check it against. This CDR3 is built from 15 residues. The germline V gene encodes CDR1 DFQATT and CDR2 SNEGSKA (reference sequence). CDR3 amino acids: CSAHTSGSSYNEQFF.

According to its frequency, this clonotype is medium-sized. The gene calls are TRBV29-1 and TRBJ2-3; TCRdb proposes TRBD1, but this gene call is untestable without DNA. CDR3 size: 13 residues. CDR1 is SQVTM and CDR2 is ANQGSEA in the germline V gene. The CDR3 reads CSVTGTRTDTQYF.

By frequency, this clonotype registers medium-sized. The chain has TRBV29-1 and TRBJ1-5; TCRdb indicates TRBD1, and absent DNA this call remains unverified. The CDR3 runs 14 residues. Germline CDR1 reads SQVTM; CDR2 reads ANQGSEA. CDR3 region: CSDVRQGSNQPQHF.

The CDR3 is CSATPPTGVHYGYTF. This sequence joins TRBV20-1 and TRBJ1-2; the D call of TRBD1 rests on TCRdb alone, since no DNA is present to check it. The CDR3 sequence is 15 residues long. Germline V gene sequence: CDR1 DFQATT, CDR2 SNEGSKA (reference sequence).

The gene calls are TRBV20-1 and TRBJ2-3; TCRdb lists TRBD1, though no DNA is available to test this call. Germline CDR1 and CDR2: DFQATT and SNEGSKA (reference sequence). This CDR3 contains 13 residues. The chain's CDR3 is CSARRGGMDTQYF.

The V call is TRBV6-6, the J call TRBJ2-1; TCRdb picks TRBD1, but there is no DNA to check that call. The CDR3 is made up of 15 amino acids. Germline V gives CDR1 MNHNY, CDR2 SVGAGI (reference sequence). CDR3 sequence: CASSYVRGANNEQFF.

The chain couples TRBV2 to TRBJ2-3; there is no DNA to check the TCRdb D call of TRBD2. The germline V gene has CDR1 SNHLY and CDR2 FYNNEI. The CDR3 spans 15 residues. This CDR3 reads CASIGASGSPDTQYF. The variable domain in full, with the rest retrieved from reference TRBV2 and TRBJ2-3, is EPEVTQTPSHQVTQMGQEVILRCVPISNHLYFYWYRQILGQKVEFLVSFYNNEISEKSEIFDDQFSVERPDGSNFTLKIRSTKLEDSAMYFCASIGASGSPDTQYFGPGTRLTVL.

V is TRBV19 and J is TRBJ2-1. Germline V lookup: CDR1 LNHDA, CDR2 SQIVND (reference sequence). CDR3 length equals 16 residues. The CDR3 sequence: CASSIRLEGVYNEQFF.

By frequency, this clonotype is medium-sized. V is TRBV7-2 and J is TRBJ2-7; the D gene TCRdb calls, TRBD2, cannot be checked with no DNA. CDR3 length: 17 amino acids. Germline V lookup: CDR1 SGHTA, CDR2 FQGNSA. The CDR3: CASSPPNFREYSYEQYF.

This rearrangement joins TRBV29-1 to TRBJ2-5; TCRdb names TRBD1, which stays unverified in the absence of DNA. The germline V gene has CDR1 SQVTM and CDR2 ANQGSEA. The CDR3 consists of 13 residues. This CDR3 reads CSVERDSWETQYF.

The V and J genes are TRBV5-1 and TRBJ1-1. Germline V gives CDR1 SGHRS, CDR2 YFSETQ. This CDR3 is 13 amino acids long. CDR3 sequence reads: CASSLGPPDEAFF.

This clonotype is labeled medium-sized based on frequency. The V gene is TRBV6-5, the J gene TRBJ2-1. Germline-derived CDR1 and CDR2 are MNHEY and SVGAGI. The CDR3 length is 15 residues. The CDR3: CASSQADSSYNEQFF.

By frequency, this clonotype is medium-sized. The CDR3: CATRQGREQYF. This chain links TRBV27 with TRBJ2-7; the TRBD1 assignment by TCRdb is unverifiable without DNA. The germline V gene has CDR1 MNHEY and CDR2 SMNVEV (reference sequence). The CDR3 runs 11 residues.

According to its frequency, this clonotype is medium-sized (0.01 to 0.1%). The chain recombines TRBV20-1 with TRBJ1-2; lacking DNA, the TRBD1 call made by TCRdb goes unchecked. This CDR3 spans 12 amino acids. The germline CDR1 and CDR2 sequences are DFQATT and SNEGSKA (reference sequence). The CDR3 region is CSARTDFYGYTF.

By frequency, this clonotype is medium-sized. V gene TRBV28 combines with J gene TRBJ2-1; TCRdb returns TRBD2, unconfirmable since there is no DNA. Germline assignment: CDR1 MDHEN and CDR2 SYDVKM. The CDR3 runs to 16 residues. CDR3 loop: CASSSIGRGPWNEQFF. Drawing the rest from reference TRBV28 and TRBJ2-1, the complete variable domain is DVKVTQSSRYLVKRTGEKVFLECVQDMDHENMFWYRQDPGLGLRLIYFSYDVKMKEKGDIPEGYSVSREKKERFSLILESASTNQTSMYLCASSSIGRGPWNEQFFGPGTRLTVL.

This clonotype is labeled medium-sized based on frequency. This rearrangement joins TRBV7-9 to TRBJ1-2; the TCRdb D gene call, TRBD1, has no DNA to confirm it. This CDR3 spans 16 amino acids. The germline V gene encodes CDR1 SEHNR and CDR2 FQNEAQ (reference sequence). The CDR3 spells CASSHTTGYTNYGYTF.

Frequency places this clonotype as medium-sized. CDR3 sequence reads: CASSYAREGPATDTQYF. This sequence joins TRBV6-2 or TRBV6-3 and TRBJ2-3; TCRdb names TRBD2, which stays unverified in the absence of DNA. There are 17 residues in the CDR3. In germline, CDR1 is MNHEY, CDR2 SVGEGT.

In terms of frequency, this clonotype is medium-sized. The chain combines TRBV7-9 with TRBJ2-1; there is no DNA to check the TCRdb D call of TRBD2. There are 15 residues in the CDR3. Germline CDR1 is SEHNR and CDR2 is FQNEAQ (reference sequence). The CDR3 sequence: CASSLTSGYYNEQFF.

The chain combines TRBV16 with TRBJ2-1. CDR1 and CDR2 (germline): KGHSY, FQNENV. The CDR3 is made up of 13 amino acids. The CDR3 loop is CASSQSVMAEQFF.

The rearrangement uses TRBV19 and TRBJ2-2; the D gene TCRdb calls, TRBD2, cannot be checked with no DNA. Germline loops: CDR1 LNHDA, CDR2 SQIVND (reference sequence). The CDR3 runs 17 residues. The chain's CDR3 is CASSLGLAGGYTGELFF.

V gene TRBV21-1 combines with J gene TRBJ2-7; TCRdb designates TRBD2, a call that cannot be tested without DNA. TRBV21-1 is a known pseudogene. The CDR3 has 17 residues. CDR3 residues: CASSKVVGVYIGYEQYF.

By frequency, this clonotype registers medium-sized. The chain joins TRBV29-1 to TRBJ1-2. Germline V gene lookup returns CDR1 SQVTM and CDR2 ANQGSEA. This CDR3 region has 12 residues. CDR3 region: CSVLARDGGYTF.